This T cell receptor beta chain was identified in a study of vaccination effects on CD4 cells after COVID-19. Trimming stripped 0 bases from V and 3 bases from J, with 9 bases between. Germline V gene data show CDR1 as ENHRY and CDR2 as SYGVKD. The length of the CDR3 is 14 residues. Turning to this clone: Its target is not known.

Viral peptide pools were used in the ViraFEST assay to expand antigen-specific CD4+ T cells, and sequencing came afterward. Once cultured for more than nine days, the cells underwent separation to obtain CD4+ T cells. In the vaccine recipients, nucleocapsid antibodies were negative and there was no prior SARS-CoV-2 infection. The data were produced by immunoSEQ multiplex PCR, yet TCRdb's version contains in-frame clones alone and is incomplete. The sample lists about 55,000 clones; roughly 70% were seen once. The J gene is TRBJ2-7, the V gene TRBV10-3; D remains ambiguous. This sequence originates from a human donor who received a COVID-19 vaccine. Sequences were derived from CD4+ T cells from PBMCs cultured with SARS-CoV-2 spike peptides, sampled before COVID-19 vaccination. In DNA, the CDR3 is TGTGCCATCAGTGAGTCGAACGGCATCTACGAGCAGTACTTC. This translates into CAISESNGIYEQYF.